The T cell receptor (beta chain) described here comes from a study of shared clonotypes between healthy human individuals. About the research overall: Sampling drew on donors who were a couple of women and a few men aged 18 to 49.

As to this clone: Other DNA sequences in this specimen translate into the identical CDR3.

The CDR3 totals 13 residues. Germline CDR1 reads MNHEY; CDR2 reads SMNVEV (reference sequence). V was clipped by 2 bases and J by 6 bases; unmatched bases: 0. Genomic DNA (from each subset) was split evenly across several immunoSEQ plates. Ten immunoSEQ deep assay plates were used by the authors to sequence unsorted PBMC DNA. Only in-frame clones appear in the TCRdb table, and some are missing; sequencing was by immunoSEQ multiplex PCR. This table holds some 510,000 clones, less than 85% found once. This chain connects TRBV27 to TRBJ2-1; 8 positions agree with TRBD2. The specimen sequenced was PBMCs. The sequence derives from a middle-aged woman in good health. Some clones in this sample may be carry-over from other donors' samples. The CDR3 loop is CASSLSGGNEQFF. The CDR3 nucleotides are TGTGCCAGCAGTTTAAGCGGGGGCAATGAGCAGTTCTTC.